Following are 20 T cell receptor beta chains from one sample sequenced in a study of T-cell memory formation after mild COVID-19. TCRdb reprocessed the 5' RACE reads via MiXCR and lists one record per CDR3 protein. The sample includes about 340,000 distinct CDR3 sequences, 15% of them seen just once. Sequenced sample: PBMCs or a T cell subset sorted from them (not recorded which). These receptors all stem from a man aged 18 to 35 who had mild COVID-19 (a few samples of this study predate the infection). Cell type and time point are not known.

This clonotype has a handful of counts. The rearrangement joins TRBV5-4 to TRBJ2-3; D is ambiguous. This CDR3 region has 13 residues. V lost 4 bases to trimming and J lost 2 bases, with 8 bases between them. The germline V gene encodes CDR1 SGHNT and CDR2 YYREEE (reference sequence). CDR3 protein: CASSADPTDTQYF. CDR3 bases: TGTGCCAGCAGCGCGGACCCCACAGATACGCAGTATTTT. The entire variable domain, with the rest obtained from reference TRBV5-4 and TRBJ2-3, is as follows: ETGVTQSPTHLIKTRGQQVTLRCSSQSGHNTVSWYQQALGQGPQFIFQYYREEENGRGNFPPRFSGLQFPNYSSELNVNALELDDSALYLCASSADPTDTQYFGPGTRLTVL.

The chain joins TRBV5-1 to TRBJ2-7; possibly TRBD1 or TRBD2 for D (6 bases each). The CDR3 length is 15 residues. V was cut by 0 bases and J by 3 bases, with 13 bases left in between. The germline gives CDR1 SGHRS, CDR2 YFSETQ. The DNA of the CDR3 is TGCGCCAGCAGCTTGGCGGCCGGGGGCTACTACGAGCAGTACTTC. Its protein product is CASSLAAGGYYEQYF.

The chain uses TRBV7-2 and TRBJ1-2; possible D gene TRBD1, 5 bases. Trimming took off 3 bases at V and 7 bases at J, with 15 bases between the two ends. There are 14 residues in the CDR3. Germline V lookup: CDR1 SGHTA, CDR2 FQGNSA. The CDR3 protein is CASSFGLGAGGYTF. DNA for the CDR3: TGTGCCAGCAGCTTCGGTTTAGGGGCGGGTGGCTACACCTTC.

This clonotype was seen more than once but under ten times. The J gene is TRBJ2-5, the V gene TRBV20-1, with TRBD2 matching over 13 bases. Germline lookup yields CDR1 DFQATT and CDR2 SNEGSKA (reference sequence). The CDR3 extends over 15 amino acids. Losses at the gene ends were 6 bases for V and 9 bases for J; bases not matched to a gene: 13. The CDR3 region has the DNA TGCAGTGCCTACCGACTAGCGGGGGGCCCGGGGGCCCAGTACTTC. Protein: CSAYRLAGGPGAQYF.

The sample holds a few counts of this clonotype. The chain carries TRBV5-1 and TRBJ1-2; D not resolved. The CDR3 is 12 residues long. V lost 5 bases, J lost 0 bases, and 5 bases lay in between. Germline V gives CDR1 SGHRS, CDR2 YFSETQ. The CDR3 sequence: CASSTTNYGYTF. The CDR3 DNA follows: TGCGCCAGCAGTACTACTAACTATGGCTACACCTTC.

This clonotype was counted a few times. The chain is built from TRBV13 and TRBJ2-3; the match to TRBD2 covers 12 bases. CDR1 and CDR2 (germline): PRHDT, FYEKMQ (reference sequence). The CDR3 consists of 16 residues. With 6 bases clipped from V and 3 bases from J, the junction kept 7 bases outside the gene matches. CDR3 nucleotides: TGTGCCAGCAGTTCTAGCGGGGGGGCCTTGACAGATACGCAGTATTTT. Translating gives CASSSSGGALTDTQYF.

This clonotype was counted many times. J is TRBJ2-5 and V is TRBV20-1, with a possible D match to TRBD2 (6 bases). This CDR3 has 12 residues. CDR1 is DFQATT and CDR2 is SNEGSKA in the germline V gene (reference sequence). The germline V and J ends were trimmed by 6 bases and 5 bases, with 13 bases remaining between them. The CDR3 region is CSAAGSGETQYF. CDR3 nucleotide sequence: TGCAGTGCCGCGGGAAGCGGCGAGACCCAGTACTTC.

For the CDR3, the DNA is TGTGCCAGCAGTTACGACTCGGGGACCCAGTACTTC. This translates into CASSYDSGTQYF. The gene calls are TRBV6-5 and TRBJ2-5; D gene uncertain. The CDR3 is 12 residues long. V lost 2 bases, J lost 7 bases, and 8 bases lay in between. Germline CDR1 is MNHEY and CDR2 is SVGAGI.

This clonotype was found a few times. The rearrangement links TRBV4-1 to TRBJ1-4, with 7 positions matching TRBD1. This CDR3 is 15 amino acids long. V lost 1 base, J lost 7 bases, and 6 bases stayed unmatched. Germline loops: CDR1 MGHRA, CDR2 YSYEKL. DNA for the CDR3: TGCGCCAGCAGCCAAGGACAGGGTTTGAGTGAAAAACTGTTTTTT. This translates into CASSQGQGLSEKLFF.

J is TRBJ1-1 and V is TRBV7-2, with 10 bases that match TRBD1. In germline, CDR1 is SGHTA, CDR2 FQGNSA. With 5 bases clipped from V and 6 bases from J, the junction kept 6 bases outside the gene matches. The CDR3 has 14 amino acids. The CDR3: CASSRRGTGAEAFF. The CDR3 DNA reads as TGTGCCAGCAGCCGAAGGGGGACAGGGGCTGAAGCTTTCTTT.

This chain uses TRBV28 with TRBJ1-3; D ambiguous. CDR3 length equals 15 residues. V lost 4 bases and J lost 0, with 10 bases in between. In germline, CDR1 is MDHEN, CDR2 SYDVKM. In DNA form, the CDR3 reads TGTGCCAGCAGTTCCCCCGGGCGCTCTGGAAACACCATATATTTT. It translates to CASSSPGRSGNTIYF.

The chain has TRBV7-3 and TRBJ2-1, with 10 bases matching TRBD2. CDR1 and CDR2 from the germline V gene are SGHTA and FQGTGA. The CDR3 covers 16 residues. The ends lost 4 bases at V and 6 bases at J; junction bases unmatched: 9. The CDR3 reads CASSYRSQRGGNEQFF. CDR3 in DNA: TGTGCCAGCAGCTATCGGTCCCAGCGGGGGGGCAATGAGCAGTTCTTC. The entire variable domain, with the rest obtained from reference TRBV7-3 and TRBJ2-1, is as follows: GAGVSQTPSNKVTEKGKYVELRCDPISGHTALYWYRQSLGQGPEFLIYFQGTGAADDSGLPNDRFFAVRPEGSVSTLKIQRTERGDSAVYLCASSYRSQRGGNEQFFGPGTRLTVL.

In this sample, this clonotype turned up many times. CDR3 amino acids: CASSLEANSYEQYF. CDR3 nucleotide sequence: TGTGCCAGCAGCTTGGAAGCCAACTCCTACGAGCAGTACTTC. The chain uses TRBV5-4 and TRBJ2-7; D remains ambiguous. The CDR3 has 14 residues. Deletions cut 0 bases from V and 0 bases from J, with 7 bases between. CDR1 is SGHNT and CDR2 is YYREEE in the germline V gene (reference sequence).

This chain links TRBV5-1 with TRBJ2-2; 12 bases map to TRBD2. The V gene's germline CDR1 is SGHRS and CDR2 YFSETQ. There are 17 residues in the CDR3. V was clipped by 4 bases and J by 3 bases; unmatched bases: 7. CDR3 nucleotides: TGCGCCAGCAGCCGACAGACTAGCGGGGGAGACACCGGGGAGCTGTTTTTT. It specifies CASSRQTSGGDTGELFF.

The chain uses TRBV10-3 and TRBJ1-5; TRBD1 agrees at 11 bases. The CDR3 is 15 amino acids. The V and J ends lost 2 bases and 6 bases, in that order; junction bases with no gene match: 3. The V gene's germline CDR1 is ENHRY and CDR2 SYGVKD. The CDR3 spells CAISERGQGGQPQHF. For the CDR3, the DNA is TGTGCCATCAGTGAGCGGGGACAGGGGGGTCAGCCCCAGCATTTT.

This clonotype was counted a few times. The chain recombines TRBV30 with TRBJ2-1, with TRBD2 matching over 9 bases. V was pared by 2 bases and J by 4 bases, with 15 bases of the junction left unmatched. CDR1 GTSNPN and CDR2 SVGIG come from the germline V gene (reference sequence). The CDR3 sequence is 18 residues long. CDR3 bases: TGTGCCTGGAGTTTTTGGCGGGGGGGAGACGTTCGTTACAATGAGCAGTTCTTC. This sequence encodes CAWSFWRGGDVRYNEQFF.

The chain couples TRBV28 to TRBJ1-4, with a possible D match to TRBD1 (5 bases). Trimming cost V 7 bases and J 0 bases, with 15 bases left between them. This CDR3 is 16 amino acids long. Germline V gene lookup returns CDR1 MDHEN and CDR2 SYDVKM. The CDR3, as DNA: TGTGCCAGCAACGGAGGGGCCGGAGCAACTAATGAAAAACTGTTTTTT. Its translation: CASNGGAGATNEKLFF.

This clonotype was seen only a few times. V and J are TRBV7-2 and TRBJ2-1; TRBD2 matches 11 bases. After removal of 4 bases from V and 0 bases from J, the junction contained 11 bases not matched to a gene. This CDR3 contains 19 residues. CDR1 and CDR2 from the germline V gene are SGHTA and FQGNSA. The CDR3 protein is CASSSLAGGSPPSYNEQFF. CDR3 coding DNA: TGTGCCAGCAGCTCGCTAGCGGGGGGCAGTCCGCCCTCCTACAATGAGCAGTTCTTC.

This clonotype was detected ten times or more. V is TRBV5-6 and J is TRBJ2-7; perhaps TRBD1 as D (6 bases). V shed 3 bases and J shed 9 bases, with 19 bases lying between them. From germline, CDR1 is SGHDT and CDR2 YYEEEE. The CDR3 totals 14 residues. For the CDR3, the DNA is TGTGCCAGCAGCTCCTCCTTGACAGGCGGTCTGCAGTACGTC. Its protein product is CASSSSLTGGLQYV.

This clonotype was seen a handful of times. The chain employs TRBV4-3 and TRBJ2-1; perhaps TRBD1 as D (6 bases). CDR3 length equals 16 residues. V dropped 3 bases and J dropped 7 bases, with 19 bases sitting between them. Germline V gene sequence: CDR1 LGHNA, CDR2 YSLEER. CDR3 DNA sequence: TGCGCCAGCAGCCATGAACAGGGCCCTGCCCCAAATGAGCAGTTCTTC. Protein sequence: CASSHEQGPAPNEQFF.